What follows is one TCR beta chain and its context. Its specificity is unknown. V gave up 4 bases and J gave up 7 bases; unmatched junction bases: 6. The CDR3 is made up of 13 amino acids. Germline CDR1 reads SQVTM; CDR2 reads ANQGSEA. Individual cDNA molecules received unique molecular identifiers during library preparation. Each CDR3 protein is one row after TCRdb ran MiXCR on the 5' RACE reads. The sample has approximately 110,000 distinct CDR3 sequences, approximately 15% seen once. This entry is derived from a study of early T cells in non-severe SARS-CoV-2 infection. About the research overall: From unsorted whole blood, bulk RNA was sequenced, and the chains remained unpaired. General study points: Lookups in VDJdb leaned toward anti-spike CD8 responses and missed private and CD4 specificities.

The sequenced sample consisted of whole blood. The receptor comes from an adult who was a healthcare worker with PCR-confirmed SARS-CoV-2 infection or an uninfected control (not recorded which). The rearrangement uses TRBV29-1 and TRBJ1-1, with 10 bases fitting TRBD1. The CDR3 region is CSVGDRGFVEAFF. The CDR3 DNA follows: TGCAGCGTTGGGGACAGGGGATTCGTTGAAGCTTTCTTT. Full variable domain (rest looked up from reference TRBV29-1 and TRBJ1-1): SAVISQKPSRDICQRGTSLTIQCQVDSQVTMMFWYRQQPGQSLTLIATANQGSEATYESGFVIDKFPISRPNLTFSTLTVSNMSPEDSSIYLCSVGDRGFVEAFFGQGTRLTVV.